The 15 T cell receptor beta chains given below trace back to one sample, sequenced in a study of T cell repertoires in cytomegalovirus infection. Each CDR3 protein is one row after TCRdb ran MiXCR on the reads. The sample gives about 400,000 distinct CDR3 sequences, 34% of which show up once; roughly 13% is in the top ten. These receptors' antigens are unknown. This specimen was cultured PBMCs, taken from culture after CMV antigen stimulation. Source of these receptors: a human donor in good health (CMV status not recorded). Some clones in this sample may be carry-over from other donors' samples.

This clonotype was found many times. In DNA, the CDR3 is TGTGCCAGCAGCACGGGACTGGCGGCGGAGACCCAGTACTTC. It specifies CASSTGLAAETQYF. The chain couples TRBV7-8 to TRBJ2-5, with D possibly TRBD2 on 6 matching bases. The length of the CDR3 is 14 residues. Germline CDR1 and CDR2: SGHVS and FQNEAQ. Deletions cut 5 bases from V and 5 bases from J, with 15 bases between.

This clonotype came up once. The chain carries TRBV12-3 or TRBV12-4 and TRBJ2-4; D is unresolved. The ends were cut back, 3 bases at V and 15 bases at J, with 12 bases in the middle. This CDR3 contains 11 residues. This CDR3 is CASSLTRNLYF. CDR3 nucleotides: TGTGCCAGCAGTTTGACAAGGAATTTGTACTTC.

This clonotype was found a few times. The gene calls are TRBV4-1 and TRBJ1-1; the D is unclear. The length of the CDR3 is 17 residues. CDR1 MGHRA and CDR2 YSYEKL come from the germline V gene. Trimming took 0 bases from V and 0 from J, leaving 14 bases between them. The CDR3 bases are TGCGCCAGCAGCCAAGATTTGAGGGTCGAGATGAACACTGAAGCTTTCTTT. Protein: CASSQDLRVEMNTEAFF.

This clonotype was detected only a few times. The chain couples TRBV7-9 to TRBJ2-7, with 7 bases lining up with TRBD1. The CDR3 has 12 amino acids. Germline lookup yields CDR1 SEHNR and CDR2 FQNEAQ (reference sequence). Trimming cost V 4 bases and J 5 bases; bases outside gene matches: 2. Here the CDR3 reads CASSWTGDEQYF. CDR3 bases: TGTGCCAGCAGCTGGACAGGTGACGAGCAGTACTTC.

This clonotype came up many times. The chain links TRBV19 to TRBJ1-1; 7 nucleotides align to TRBD1. This CDR3 contains 14 residues. V lost 5 bases to trimming and J lost 5 bases; unmatched junction nucleotides: 8. Germline-derived CDR1 and CDR2 are LNHDA and SQIVND (reference sequence). CDR3 DNA: TGTGCCAGTAGTCCCAACAGGGGAGGAACTGAAGCTTTCTTT. It translates to CASSPNRGGTEAFF.

This clonotype occurred a few times. The gene calls are TRBV10-3 and TRBJ2-7; D is ambiguous. V lost 6 bases, J lost 3 bases, and 12 bases lay in between. The CDR3 is 13 residues long. CDR1 and CDR2 from the germline V gene are ENHRY and SYGVKD. The DNA of the CDR3 is TGTGCCATCAGCCAAGCACTTAACTACGAGCAGTACTTC. Translated: CAISQALNYEQYF.

This chain links TRBV29-1 with TRBJ2-1, with 8 bases lining up with TRBD2. CDR1 and CDR2 from the germline V gene are SQVTM and ANQGSEA. This CDR3 spans 11 amino acids. V lost 4 bases, J lost 10 bases, and 3 bases stayed unmatched. This CDR3 reads CSVVLAAEQFF. The CDR3 DNA reads TGCAGCGTTGTACTAGCGGCAGAGCAGTTCTTC.

In its sample, this clonotype was seen once. This rearrangement joins TRBV7-9 to TRBJ2-5; TRBD1 might be the D (5 bases). The germline V gene has CDR1 SEHNR and CDR2 FQNEAQ (reference sequence). V lost 4 bases, J lost 4 bases, and 13 bases lay in between. This CDR3 has 14 amino acids. CDR3 residues: CASSYDRFGETQYF. CDR3 in DNA: TGTGCCAGCAGCTACGACAGATTCGGAGAGACCCAGTACTTC.

This chain uses TRBV15 with TRBJ2-1, with TRBD2 matching 8 bases. Germline CDR1 LNHNV, CDR2 YYDKDF (reference sequence). With V trimmed by 1 base and J by 3 bases, 5 bases remained unmatched. The CDR3 loop spans 16 amino acids. The CDR3 DNA reads TGTGCCACCAGCAGAGTAATACGGGGGGGCTACAATGAGCAGTTCTTC. Amino acids: CATSRVIRGGYNEQFF.

This clonotype was detected many times. This chain uses TRBV11-2 with TRBJ2-2, with 7 bases identical to TRBD2. Germline CDR1 reads SGHAT; CDR2 reads FQNNGV. Trimming took 10 bases from V and 2 from J; bases not matched to a gene: 4. The CDR3 has 13 residues. The CDR3 DNA reads TGTGCCACCAAAGCGGGAAACACCGGGGAGCTGTTTTTT. It yields the protein CATKAGNTGELFF.

In this sample, this clonotype turned up a few times. V gene TRBV15 combines with J gene TRBJ2-1; D perhaps matches TRBD2 (5 bases). The CDR3 consists of 16 residues. Trimming stripped 0 bases from V and 6 bases from J, with 15 bases between. In germline, CDR1 is LNHNV, CDR2 YYDKDF (reference sequence). This CDR3 reads CATSRDLAGGPNEQFF. Written as DNA, the CDR3 is TGTGCCACCAGCAGAGATTTGGCGGGTGGCCCCAATGAGCAGTTCTTC. The complete variable domain, with remaining parts taken from reference TRBV15 and TRBJ2-1, reads DAMVIQNPRYQVTQFGKPVTLSCSQTLNHNVMYWYQQKSSQAPKLLFHYYDKDFNNEADTPDNFQSRRPNTSFCFLDIRSPGLGDTAMYLCATSRDLAGGPNEQFFGPGTRLTVL.

This clonotype has only a few counts. V is TRBV7-2 and J is TRBJ1-6, with a weak D call TRBD1 (5 bases). Trimming pared 3 bases from V and 6 bases from J, leaving 9 bases between. CDR3 length: 14 residues. Per germline, CDR1 SGHTA and CDR2 FQGNSA. The CDR3: CASSLGRGNSPLHF. CDR3 in DNA: TGTGCCAGCAGCTTGGGGAGGGGTAATTCACCCCTCCACTTT.

The chain employs TRBV29-1 and TRBJ2-1; 8 bases fit TRBD2. With V trimmed by 5 bases and J by 4 bases, 4 bases remained unmatched. Germline V lookup: CDR1 SQVTM, CDR2 ANQGSEA. This CDR3 spans 13 amino acids. CDR3 DNA sequence: TGCAGCGTTCGGGGGGGGATATACAATGAGCAGTTCTTC. Its protein product is CSVRGGIYNEQFF.

CDR3 sequence (DNA): TGTGCCAGCAGTCCCGGGACTAGCGATACCGCAGACTCCGGTACGCAGTATTTT. Translated, it gives CASSPGTSDTADSGTQYF. This chain connects TRBV11-2 to TRBJ2-3; 10 positions agree with TRBD2. Trimming took 6 bases from V and 8 from J; bases not matched to a gene: 20. Germline V CDR1 and CDR2: SGHAT, FQNNGV. The CDR3 length is 18 residues. Looking up the rest from reference TRBV11-2 and TRBJ2-3 gives the full variable domain: EAGVAQSPRYKIIEKRQSVAFWCNPISGHATLYWYQQILGQGPKLLIQFQNNGVVDDSQLPKDRFSAERLKGVDSTLKIQPAKLEDSAVYLCASSPGTSDTADSGTQYFGPGTRLTVL.

In this sample, this clonotype turned up a few times. This chain uses TRBV11-1 with TRBJ2-2, with a tentative D call TRBD2 (6 bases). The CDR3 consists of 14 residues. Between the trimmed V and J ends, which lost 0 bases and 7 bases, there was a span of 9 bases. Looked up from germline, CDR1 is SGHAT and CDR2 is FQDESV (reference sequence). CDR3 bases: TGTGCCAGCAGCTTAGCGCGGGGTTACGGGGAGCTGTTTTTT. Amino acids: CASSLARGYGELFF.